Below are 5 T cell receptor beta chains sequenced from a single sample in a study of OX40 agonist ivuxolimab in advanced cancers. Assay: immunoSEQ multiplex PCR; the TCRdb copy retains only in-frame clones and omits some. The table lists about 150,000 clones, more than 85% of them singletons. Sequences were derived from CD4+ or CD8+ T cells sorted from blood, sampled in a trial of the OX40 agonist ivuxolimab. The receptors here all came from an adult with an advanced solid tumor such as melanoma, head and neck, liver or kidney cancer.

The chain joins TRBV5-1 to TRBJ1-2; no definite D call. The germline CDR1 and CDR2 sequences are SGHRS and YFSETQ. This CDR3 comprises 12 residues. V was trimmed by 5 bases and J by 7 bases, leaving 12 bases between them. CDR3 loop: CASSGSGSGYTF. CDR3 nucleotide sequence: TGCGCCAGCAGTGGAAGCGGTAGTGGCTACACCTTC.

V is TRBV5-1 and J is TRBJ2-7, with 8 bases matching TRBD1. V lost 4 bases and J lost 5; bases outside the gene matches: 8. The CDR3 consists of 14 residues. Germline values: CDR1 SGHRS, CDR2 YFSETQ. The CDR3 region is CASSLGQGWDEQYF. CDR3 coding DNA: TGCGCCAGCAGCCTAGGACAGGGATGGGACGAGCAGTACTTC.

The chain employs TRBV7-9 and TRBJ2-1; perhaps TRBD1 as D (7 bases). This CDR3 comprises 17 residues. Germline V gene lookup returns CDR1 SEHNR and CDR2 FQNEAQ (reference sequence). Trimming pared 4 bases from V and 0 bases from J, leaving 16 bases between. The CDR3 DNA sequence: TGTGCCAGCAGCTCCTTGGAGGGGGCAAGCTCCTACAATGAGCAGTTCTTC. Translation: CASSSLEGASSYNEQFF.

The gene calls are TRBV18 and TRBJ1-4; D uncertain. Per the germline V gene, CDR1 is KGHSH and CDR2 is LQKENI. V lost 6 bases, J lost 1 base, and 6 bases lay in between. The CDR3 consists of 13 residues. The chain's CDR3 is CASSRGTNEKLFF. In DNA form, the CDR3 reads TGTGCCAGCTCGCGCGGAACTAATGAAAAACTGTTTTTT.

This chain uses TRBV2 with TRBJ2-7; TRBD1 matches at 11 bases. Germline V CDR1 and CDR2: SNHLY, FYNNEI. This CDR3 spans 14 amino acids. V was pared by 4 bases and J by 8 bases, with 7 bases of the junction left unmatched. The CDR3, as DNA: TGTGCCAGCAGTGGCGGGACAGGGGGAAGGCAGCAGTACTTC. Translation gives CASSGGTGGRQQYF.